The 30 T cell receptor beta chains presented below share a single source sample, sequenced in a study of T cell responses to AZD1222 COVID-19 vaccine. Clones were sequenced by immunoSEQ multiplex PCR, and TCRdb holds only the in-frame ones, with some missing. This table holds some 120,000 clones, approximately 84% found once. The sequencing used peripheral blood, collected on day 0 of AZD1222 vaccination. These receptors all stem from an adult in good health.

The gene calls are TRBV18 and TRBJ1-5, with D perhaps matching TRBD1 (5 bases). Germline lookup yields CDR1 KGHSH and CDR2 LQKENI. Trimming removed 4 bases at V and 0 bases at J, with 19 bases between. The CDR3 consists of 18 residues. CDR3 nucleotides: TGTGCCAGCTCACAATCTGGTGGGACCACCTATAGCAATCAGCCCCAGCATTTT. Translated: CASSQSGGTTYSNQPQHF.

This clone has only one observation. V and J are TRBV7-3 and TRBJ2-1; no clear D gene. This CDR3 comprises 15 residues. Germline CDR1 is SGHTA and CDR2 is FQGTGA. V was cut by 6 bases and J by 0 bases, with 12 bases left in between. The CDR3 is CASSRASVSYNEQFF. Here the CDR3 DNA reads TGTGCCAGCAGTCGTGCCAGCGTCTCCTACAATGAGCAGTTCTTC. Full variable domain (missing parts from reference TRBV7-3 and TRBJ2-1): GAGVSQTPSNKVTEKGKYVELRCDPISGHTALYWYRQSLGQGPEFLIYFQGTGAADDSGLPNDRFFAVRPEGSVSTLKIQRTERGDSAVYLCASSRASVSYNEQFFGPGTRLTVL.

The chain carries TRBV6-5 and TRBJ1-1; D is ambiguous. Germline CDR1 is MNHEY and CDR2 is SVGAGI. This CDR3 is built from 13 residues. V was clipped by 2 bases and J by 5 bases, with 9 bases between them. CDR3 loop: CASSYNSGTEAFF. The CDR3 bases are TGTGCCAGCAGTTACAATTCGGGGACTGAAGCTTTCTTT.

V is TRBV21-1 and J is TRBJ1-5; the table's D call of TRBD1 was not tested on the DNA. TRBV21-1 is assigned pseudogene status. This CDR3 comprises 16 residues. CDR3 in amino acids: CAILASGTGVGQPQHF. DNA for the CDR3: TGTGCCATACTCGCCTCCGGGACAGGGGTCGGGCAGCCCCAGCATTTT.

This chain uses TRBV4-1 with TRBJ2-7; D is perhaps TRBD1 (6 bases). Per the germline V gene, CDR1 is MGHRA and CDR2 is YSYEKL. The CDR3 length is 15 residues. Trimming took 0 bases from V and 2 from J, leaving 11 bases between them. The CDR3 nucleotides are TGCGCCAGCAGCCAAGATCGACAGGCGGCCTACGAGCAGTACTTC. This codes for CASSQDRQAAYEQYF.

CDR3 sequence: CASSRAGGMNTEAFF. CDR3 nucleotide sequence: TGCGCCAGCAGCAGAGCGGGCGGGATGAACACTGAAGCTTTCTTT. The gene calls are TRBV10-2 and TRBJ1-1; D unclear. The CDR3 contains 15 residues. The ends were cut back, 6 bases at V and 0 bases at J, with 14 bases in the middle. Germline V gene data show CDR1 as WSHSY and CDR2 as SAAADI.

Here the CDR3 reads CASNPGQGNSPLHF. CDR3 coding DNA: TGTGCCAGCAACCCGGGACAGGGCAATTCACCCCTCCACTTT. The V call is TRBV6-5, the J call TRBJ1-6; 9 bases match TRBD1. The CDR3 totals 14 residues. V gave up 7 bases and J gave up 7 bases; unmatched junction bases: 5. Germline CDR1 is MNHEY and CDR2 is SVGAGI.

The V and J genes are TRBV5-4 and TRBJ2-2; TRBD2 matches at 12 bases. The CDR3 sequence is 16 residues long. With V trimmed by 3 bases and J by 4 bases, 4 bases remained unmatched. Germline CDR1 and CDR2: SGHNT and YYREEE (reference sequence). The CDR3 region is CASSWVTSGSTGELFF. In DNA, the CDR3 is TGTGCCAGCAGCTGGGTGACTAGCGGGAGCACCGGGGAGCTGTTTTTT. Full variable domain (missing parts from reference TRBV5-4 and TRBJ2-2): ETGVTQSPTHLIKTRGQQVTLRCSSQSGHNTVSWYQQALGQGPQFIFQYYREEENGRGNFPPRFSGLQFPNYSSELNVNALELDDSALYLCASSWVTSGSTGELFFGEGSRLTVL.

This chain uses TRBV11-2 with TRBJ2-5, with D perhaps TRBD1 or TRBD2 (5 bases each). The V gene lost 2 bases and the J gene lost 5 bases, with 12 bases spanning the gap. Per the germline V gene, CDR1 is SGHAT and CDR2 is FQNNGV. CDR3 size: 14 residues. The CDR3 DNA sequence: TGTGCCAGCAGCTTACGAGGGGATTGGGAGACCCAGTACTTC. Protein sequence: CASSLRGDWETQYF.

This sequence joins TRBV7-8 and TRBJ2-5, with D possibly TRBD2 on 7 matching bases. Per the germline V gene, CDR1 is SGHVS and CDR2 is FQNEAQ. The V gene lost 5 bases and the J gene lost 1 base, with 23 bases spanning the gap. CDR3 size: 18 residues. The CDR3 here is CASSPWGTGWGGQETQYF. As DNA, the CDR3 is TGTGCCAGCAGCCCATGGGGCACAGGGTGGGGGGGCCAAGAGACCCAGTACTTC.

In DNA, the CDR3 is TGTGCCAGCAGTGAAGCGCTTGGAGCGATTGAGCAGTTCTTC. Its translation: CASSEALGAIEQFF. This rearrangement joins TRBV2 to TRBJ2-1; D unclear. V was clipped by 0 bases and J by 9 bases, with 12 bases between them. The CDR3 is 14 residues long. The germline gives CDR1 SNHLY, CDR2 FYNNEI.

The chain carries TRBV30 and TRBJ2-3; the match to TRBD2 covers 11 bases. The CDR3 is 15 amino acids. Per the germline V gene, CDR1 is GTSNPN and CDR2 is SVGIG (reference sequence). Unmatched junction bases numbered 1, after V lost 0 bases and J lost 2 bases. This CDR3 is CAWSVLAGATDTQYF. CDR3 sequence (DNA): TGTGCCTGGAGTGTACTAGCGGGAGCCACAGATACGCAGTATTTT.

The rearrangement uses TRBV3-1 (or the pseudogene TRBV3-2) and TRBJ1-2; a possible D gene is TRBD1 (5 bases). The CDR3 spans 13 residues. Trimming shortened V by 3 bases and J by 8 bases, and 13 bases separated the two germline ends. Germline CDR1 LGHDT, CDR2 YNNKEL (reference sequence). The CDR3 loop is CASSQQVGDGYTF. The CDR3 region has the DNA TGTGCCAGCAGCCAGCAAGTAGGGGACGGCTACACCTTC.

The chain uses TRBV19 and TRBJ1-1, with D hard to call. Germline assignment: CDR1 LNHDA and CDR2 SQIVND (reference sequence). The CDR3 extends over 15 amino acids. V was clipped by 4 bases and J by 0 bases, with 12 bases between them. CDR3 region: CASSSHGSMNTEAFF. The CDR3 nucleotides are TGTGCCAGTAGTAGTCACGGCTCCATGAACACTGAAGCTTTCTTT.

The chain is built from TRBV7-9 and TRBJ2-7; D is perhaps TRBD1 (6 bases). The CDR3 length is 15 residues. Germline V lookup: CDR1 SEHNR, CDR2 FQNEAQ (reference sequence). Trimming took off 3 bases at V and 5 bases at J, with 17 bases between the two ends. This CDR3 is CASSLGHPWRHEQYF. CDR3 sequence (DNA): TGTGCCAGCAGCTTGGGACACCCCTGGCGCCACGAGCAGTACTTC. The full variable domain, its missing parts supplied by reference TRBV7-9 and TRBJ2-7, is DTGVSQNPRHKITKRGQNVTFRCDPISEHNRLYWYRQTLGQGPEFLTYFQNEAQLEKSRLLSDRFSAERPKGSFSTLEIQRTEQGDSAMYLCASSLGHPWRHEQYFGPGTRLTVT.

This chain uses TRBV25-1 with TRBJ2-7, with D hard to call. Germline CDR1 and CDR2: MGHDK and SYGVNS. Trimming left V 3 bases short and J 2 bases short, with 8 bases between. The CDR3 is 13 residues long. The CDR3 loop reads CASSDPGPYEQYF. CDR3 nucleotide sequence: TGTGCCAGCAGTGACCCCGGGCCCTACGAGCAGTACTTC.

The chain joins TRBV10-2 to TRBJ2-1; the D gene is possibly TRBD1 (5 bases). The ends were cut back, 6 bases at V and 2 bases at J, with 11 bases in the middle. This CDR3 contains 14 residues. Germline CDR1 and CDR2: WSHSY and SAAADI. The CDR3 region has the DNA TGCGCCAGCAGCCCCAGCAGGGCCTACAATGAGCAGTTCTTC. This sequence encodes CASSPSRAYNEQFF.

The V and J genes are TRBV4-1 and TRBJ1-5; 10 bases agree with TRBD1. From germline, CDR1 is MGHRA and CDR2 YSYEKL. V trimming: 0 bases; J trimming: 2 bases; junction bases outside the gene matches: 4. The CDR3 is made up of 17 amino acids. CDR3 region: CASSQDSGTGGNQPQHF. The CDR3 nucleotides read TGCGCCAGCAGCCAAGATTCTGGGACAGGGGGCAATCAGCCCCAGCATTTT.

V and J are TRBV5-1 and TRBJ2-7, with D possibly being TRBD2 (5 bases). Per the germline V gene, CDR1 is SGHRS and CDR2 is YFSETQ. The V end was cut by 4 bases, the J end by 3 bases, with 23 bases between. The CDR3 has 17 residues. The CDR3 is CASSPGPSGLRHYEQYF. CDR3 coding DNA: TGCGCCAGCAGCCCTGGGCCCAGCGGACTTAGGCACTACGAGCAGTACTTC.

CDR3: CASSVSRFESEQFF. The CDR3, as DNA: TGTGCCAGCAGCGTGTCCCGCTTTGAGAGCGAGCAGTTCTTC. The chain links TRBV9 to TRBJ2-1; no definite D call. The CDR3 has 14 amino acids. V was trimmed by 2 bases and J by 10 bases, leaving 16 bases between them. From germline, CDR1 is SGDLS and CDR2 YYNGEE.

This rearrangement joins TRBV30 to TRBJ2-7; TRBD1 agrees at 8 bases. The germline V gene has CDR1 GTSNPN and CDR2 SVGIG (reference sequence). V gave up 0 bases and J gave up 11 bases; unmatched junction bases: 6. The CDR3 length is 12 residues. The CDR3 protein is CAWSVDRGGEYF. The CDR3, as DNA: TGTGCCTGGAGTGTCGACAGGGGTGGGGAGTACTTC.

This chain connects TRBV7-9 to TRBJ2-1; the D is unclear. V lost 2 bases and J 12 bases, leaving 11 bases between the germline ends. The CDR3 loop spans 12 amino acids. In germline, CDR1 is SEHNR, CDR2 FQNEAQ (reference sequence). The CDR3 DNA follows: TGTGCCAGCAGCTTATCTATCTCTGGGCAGTTCTTC. As protein: CASSLSISGQFF.

This clone has a handful of counts. The rearrangement links TRBV5-1 to TRBJ1-2, with a tentative D call TRBD1 (5 bases). CDR3 length: 15 residues. With 1 base removed from V and 8 bases from J, the gap between germline ends came to 18 bases. CDR1 and CDR2 (germline): SGHRS, YFSETQ. The CDR3 reads CASSLYQGSVGGYTF. The CDR3 DNA is TGCGCCAGCAGCTTGTATCAGGGTTCGGTGGGAGGCTACACCTTC.

In nucleotides, the CDR3 is TGCGCCAGCAGCTCTACAGGGTCTGAGCAGCCCCAGCATTTT. Amino acid sequence: CASSSTGSEQPQHF. This chain connects TRBV5-1 to TRBJ1-5; D perhaps matches TRBD1 (6 bases). Per germline, CDR1 SGHRS and CDR2 YFSETQ. The CDR3 is 14 residues long. V lost 3 bases and J lost 7, with 14 bases in between.

V usage is TRBV15 and J usage is TRBJ2-1, with D maybe TRBD2 (6 bases). The CDR3 consists of 12 residues. Deletions cut 5 bases from V and 15 bases from J, with 17 bases between. From germline, CDR1 is LNHNV and CDR2 YYDKDF (reference sequence). The CDR3 coding sequence is TGTGCCACCAGCCCAATCCTCGGGAGCACGTTCTTC. Protein sequence: CATSPILGSTFF.

The chain employs TRBV7-2 and TRBJ2-5; D is undetermined. Looked up from germline, CDR1 is SGHTA and CDR2 is FQGNSA. V was clipped by 5 bases and J by 5 bases, with 18 bases between them. This CDR3 comprises 15 residues. In nucleotides, the CDR3 is TGTGCCAGCAGCCACAACGTAGGGATTGGGGAGACCCAGTACTTC. Translation gives CASSHNVGIGETQYF.

This clone was detected once. The chain links TRBV6-2 or TRBV6-3 to TRBJ2-6; TRBD1 aligns across 9 bases. The germline V gene has CDR1 MNHEY and CDR2 SVGEGT. The ends lost 3 bases at V and 4 bases at J; junction bases unmatched: 4. The CDR3 covers 16 residues. Here the CDR3 DNA reads TGTGCCAGCAGTTATAACAGGGGGCCGGGGGCCAACGTCCTGACTTTC. Protein sequence: CASSYNRGPGANVLTF.

The chain is built from TRBV7-3 and TRBJ2-3; 13 bases fit TRBD2. Germline V gives CDR1 SGHTA, CDR2 FQGTGA. The CDR3 runs to 18 residues. The V gene end was trimmed by 5 bases and the J gene end by 3 bases; junction bases not matched to a gene: 11. The CDR3 nucleotides are TGTGCCAGCAGCGGTCGACTAGCGGGAGGCCTGAATACAGATACGCAGTATTTT. It codes for CASSGRLAGGLNTDTQYF. Filled out from reference TRBV7-3 and TRBJ2-3, the complete variable domain reads GAGVSQTPSNKVTEKGKYVELRCDPISGHTALYWYRQSLGQGPEFLIYFQGTGAADDSGLPNDRFFAVRPEGSVSTLKIQRTERGDSAVYLCASSGRLAGGLNTDTQYFGPGTRLTVL.

The chain combines TRBV2 with TRBJ1-5; maybe TRBD1 (5 bases). Germline CDR1 and CDR2: SNHLY and FYNNEI. The CDR3 has 14 residues. V lost 2 bases to trimming and J lost 2 bases, with 7 bases between them. The CDR3: CASSESGGNQPQHF. CDR3 DNA: TGTGCCAGCAGTGAATCGGGGGGCAATCAGCCCCAGCATTTT.

The chain links TRBV28 to TRBJ1-5, with a tentative D call TRBD1 (6 bases). This CDR3 comprises 15 residues. Germline CDR1 is MDHEN and CDR2 is SYDVKM. V was trimmed by 5 bases and J by 3 bases, leaving 14 bases between them. CDR3 residues: CASSSPDSLNQPQHF. Here the CDR3 DNA reads TGTGCCAGCAGTAGTCCGGACAGTCTCAATCAGCCCCAGCATTTT.